A selection of T cell receptor beta chains follows, all from one sample in a study of blood T cell repertoires in COVID-19. Data came from immunoSEQ multiplex PCR; TCRdb stores just in-frame clones and leaves some out. The sample shows tens of thousands of clones, roughly 85% of them seen only once. Material for sequencing was peripheral blood. These receptors originate from a human donor in a cohort sampled during active COVID-19. CDR3s include the opening cysteine and the closing phenylalanine or tryptophan. A D gene is named only where the DNA matches it firmly. Rows may omit the clone size; those that give it use once, few, many or a size class.

clone_size: -; v_call: TRBV9; j_call: TRBJ2-5; d_call: -; cdr3_nt: TGTGCCAGCAGCGCCAACAGGGTAGGGACCCAGTACTTC; cdr3_aa: CASSANRVGTQYF
clone_size: -; v_call: TRBV9; j_call: TRBJ2-3; d_call: -; cdr3_nt: TGTGCCAGCAGCCGATTAGCGGCTAGCACAGATACGCAGTATTTT; cdr3_aa: CASSRLAASTDTQYF
clone_size: -; v_call: TRBV7-9; j_call: TRBJ1-4; d_call: -; cdr3_nt: TGTGCCAGCAGCCCTTGGACAGCTAATGAAAAACTGTTTTTT; cdr3_aa: CASSPWTANEKLFF
clone_size: -; v_call: TRBV5-1; j_call: TRBJ2-5; d_call: -; cdr3_nt: TGCGCCAGCTCCCCTCAGGGTTCGCAAGAGACCCAGTACTTC; cdr3_aa: CASSPQGSQETQYF
clone_size: -; v_call: TRBV11-2; j_call: TRBJ1-5; d_call: TRBD1; cdr3_nt: TGTGCCAGCAGTACCGGGACAGGGGGCCAGCCCCAGCATTTT; cdr3_aa: CASSTGTGGQPQHF
clone_size: -; v_call: TRBV4-1; j_call: TRBJ2-7; d_call: -; cdr3_nt: TGCGCCAGCAGCCAAGATCAGGTACTGGGGGCCGGGGACGAGCAGTACTTC; cdr3_aa: CASSQDQVLGAGDEQYF
clone_size: -; v_call: TRBV11-2; j_call: TRBJ2-5; d_call: -; cdr3_nt: TGTGCCAGCAGGAGACCGGGCCCCGAAAAGAGGGCCCAGTACTTC; cdr3_aa: CASRRPGPEKRAQYF
clone_size: -; v_call: TRBV23-1; j_call: TRBJ2-7; d_call: -; cdr3_nt: TGCGCTACCTTGGGGAGGTGTCGGGAAATGGGGGAGCAGTACTTC; cdr3_aa: CATLGRCREMGEQYF
clone_size: -; v_call: TRBV28; j_call: TRBJ1-5; d_call: TRBD1; cdr3_nt: TGTGCCAGCAGTTCACCCGGGACAGGGATGTATCAGCCCCAGCATTTT; cdr3_aa: CASSSPGTGMYQPQHF
clone_size: -; v_call: TRBV5-1; j_call: TRBJ1-3; d_call: TRBD1; cdr3_nt: TGCGCCAGCAGCCCTACGACAGGGACTGGAAACACCATATATTTT; cdr3_aa: CASSPTTGTGNTIYF
clone_size: -; v_call: TRBV19; j_call: TRBJ1-4; d_call: TRBD1; cdr3_nt: TGTGCCAGTACCACGGACAGGGGGAGACGGAGTAAACTGTTTTTT; cdr3_aa: CASTTDRGRRSKLFF
clone_size: -; v_call: TRBV28; j_call: TRBJ1-4; d_call: -; cdr3_nt: TGTGCCAGGATCACTCTCAAGAGGGAAAAACTGTTTTTT; cdr3_aa: CARITLKREKLFF
clone_size: -; v_call: TRBV18; j_call: TRBJ2-7; d_call: TRBD1; cdr3_nt: TGTGCCAGCTCACCACAGGCGGGACAGGGGGTCGAGCAGTACTTC; cdr3_aa: CASSPQAGQGVEQYF
clone_size: -; v_call: TRBV3-1/TRBV3-2; j_call: TRBJ1-2; d_call: TRBD1; cdr3_nt: TGTGCCAGCAGCCATGTCGACAGGGTCTGGGGAGGCTACACCTTC; cdr3_aa: CASSHVDRVWGGYTF
clone_size: -; v_call: TRBV9; j_call: TRBJ2-7; d_call: -; cdr3_nt: TGTGCCAGCAGCGTAGGGTCACTATCCTACGAGCAGTACTTC; cdr3_aa: CASSVGSLSYEQYF
clone_size: -; v_call: TRBV7-2; j_call: TRBJ2-2; d_call: -; cdr3_nt: TGTGCCAGCAGTCCTCACTATGGCGGGGAGCTGTTTTTT; cdr3_aa: CASSPHYGGELFF
clone_size: many; v_call: TRBV28; j_call: TRBJ1-2; d_call: TRBD1; cdr3_nt: TGTGCCAGCAGATTTTGGGGACAGGGAGGCTATGGCTACACCTTC; cdr3_aa: CASRFWGQGGYGYTF
clone_size: -; v_call: TRBV9; j_call: TRBJ2-1; d_call: TRBD2; cdr3_nt: TGTGCCAGCAGCGTTAGCGGGGCCGAGGGTGAGCAGTTCTTC; cdr3_aa: CASSVSGAEGEQFF
clone_size: -; v_call: TRBV28; j_call: TRBJ1-5; d_call: TRBD1; cdr3_nt: TGTGCCAGCAGTCCACCGGGACAGGGCATCGGTCAGCCCCAGCATTTT; cdr3_aa: CASSPPGQGIGQPQHF
clone_size: -; v_call: TRBV7-9; j_call: TRBJ1-3; d_call: TRBD1; cdr3_nt: TGTGCCAGCAGCTTTCAGGGACAGGGGCGAGGAAACACCATATATTTT; cdr3_aa: CASSFQGQGRGNTIYF
clone_size: -; v_call: TRBV2; j_call: TRBJ1-4; d_call: TRBD1; cdr3_nt: TGTGCCAGCAGCCCACGGGACAGAGTTAATGAAAAACTGTTTTTT; cdr3_aa: CASSPRDRVNEKLFF
clone_size: -; v_call: TRBV5-5; j_call: TRBJ1-2; d_call: TRBD1; cdr3_nt: TGTGCCAGCAGCTTGGTTCAGGGGGGCAACTATGGCTACACCTTC; cdr3_aa: CASSLVQGGNYGYTF
clone_size: few; v_call: TRBV28; j_call: TRBJ1-1; d_call: TRBD1; cdr3_nt: TGTGCCAGCAGTTTGGCCCCACGGACAGGCGGGATGAACACTGAAGCTTTCTTT; cdr3_aa: CASSLAPRTGGMNTEAFF
clone_size: -; v_call: TRBV7-9; j_call: TRBJ2-3; d_call: TRBD2; cdr3_nt: TGTGCCAGCAGCCCCACTAGCGGAGCCTGGGGGGGTACGCAGTATTTT; cdr3_aa: CASSPTSGAWGGTQYF
clone_size: -; v_call: TRBV5-4; j_call: TRBJ2-6; d_call: TRBD1; cdr3_nt: TGTGCCAGCAGCTCCGGGACAGCCTCCCCTGGGGCCAACGTCCTGACTTTC; cdr3_aa: CASSSGTASPGANVLTF